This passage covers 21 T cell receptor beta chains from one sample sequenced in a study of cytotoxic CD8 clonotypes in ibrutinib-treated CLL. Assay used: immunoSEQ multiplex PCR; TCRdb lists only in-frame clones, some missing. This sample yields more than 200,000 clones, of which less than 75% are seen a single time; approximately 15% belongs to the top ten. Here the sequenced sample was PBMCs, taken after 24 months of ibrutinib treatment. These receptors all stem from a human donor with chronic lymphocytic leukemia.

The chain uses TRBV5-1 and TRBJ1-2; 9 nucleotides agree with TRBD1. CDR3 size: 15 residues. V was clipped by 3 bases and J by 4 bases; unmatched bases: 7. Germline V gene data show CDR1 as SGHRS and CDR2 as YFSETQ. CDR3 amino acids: CASSSPGQGVYGYTF. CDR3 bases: TGCGCCAGCAGCTCACCGGGACAGGGAGTCTATGGCTACACCTTC.

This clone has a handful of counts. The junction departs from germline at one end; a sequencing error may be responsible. DNA for the CDR3: TGTGCTAGCAGCTTAGATAACACCGGGGAGCTGTTTTTT. It is translated as CASSLDNTGELFF. This rearrangement joins TRBV7-7 to TRBJ2-2, with unresolved D. The germline V gene has CDR1 SSHAT and CDR2 FNYEAQ (reference sequence). This CDR3 has 13 residues.

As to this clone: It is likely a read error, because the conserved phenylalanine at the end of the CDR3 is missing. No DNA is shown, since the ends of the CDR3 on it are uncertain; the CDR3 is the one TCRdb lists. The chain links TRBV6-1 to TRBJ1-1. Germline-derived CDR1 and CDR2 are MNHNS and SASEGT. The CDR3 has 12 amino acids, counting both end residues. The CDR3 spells CASSELGGHPIV.

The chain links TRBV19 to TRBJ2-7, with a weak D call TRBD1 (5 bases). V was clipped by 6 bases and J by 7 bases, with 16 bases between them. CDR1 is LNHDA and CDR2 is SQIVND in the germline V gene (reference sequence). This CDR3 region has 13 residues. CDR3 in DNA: TGTGCCAGTAGCCCAGACAGCGCTCGGGAGCAGTACTTC. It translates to CASSPDSAREQYF.

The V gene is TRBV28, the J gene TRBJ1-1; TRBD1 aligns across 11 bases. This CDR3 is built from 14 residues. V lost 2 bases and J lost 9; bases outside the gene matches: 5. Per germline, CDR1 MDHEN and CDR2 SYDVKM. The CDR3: CASSLPPDRGQAFF. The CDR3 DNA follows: TGTGCCAGCAGTTTACCTCCGGACAGGGGGCAAGCTTTCTTT.

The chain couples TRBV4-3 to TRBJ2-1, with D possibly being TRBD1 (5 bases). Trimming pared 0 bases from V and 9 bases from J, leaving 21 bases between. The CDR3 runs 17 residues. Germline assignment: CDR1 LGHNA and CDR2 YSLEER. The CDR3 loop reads CASSQDVPSTGRVEQFF. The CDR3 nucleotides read TGCGCCAGCAGCCAAGATGTGCCGAGTACAGGCCGGGTTGAGCAGTTCTTC.

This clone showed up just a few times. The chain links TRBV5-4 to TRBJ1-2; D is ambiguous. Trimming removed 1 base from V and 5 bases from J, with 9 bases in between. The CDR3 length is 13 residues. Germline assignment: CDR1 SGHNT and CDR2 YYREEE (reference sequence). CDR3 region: CASSLSHPYGYTF. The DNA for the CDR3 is TGTGCCAGCAGCTTGAGCCATCCTTATGGCTACACCTTC.

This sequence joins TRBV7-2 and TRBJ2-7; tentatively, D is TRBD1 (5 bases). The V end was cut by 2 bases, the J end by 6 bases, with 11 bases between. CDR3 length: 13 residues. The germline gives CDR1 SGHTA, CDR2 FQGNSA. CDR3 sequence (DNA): TGTGCCAGCAGCTTACCTGGGGCGCTCGAGCAGTACTTC. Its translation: CASSLPGALEQYF.

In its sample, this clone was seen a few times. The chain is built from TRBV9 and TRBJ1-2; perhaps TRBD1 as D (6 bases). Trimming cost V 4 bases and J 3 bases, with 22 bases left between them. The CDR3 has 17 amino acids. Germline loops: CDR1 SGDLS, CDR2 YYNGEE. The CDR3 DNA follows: TGTGCCAGCAGCACCCGACGTGGGTACAGGGAGGACTATGGCTACACCTTC. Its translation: CASSTRRGYREDYGYTF.

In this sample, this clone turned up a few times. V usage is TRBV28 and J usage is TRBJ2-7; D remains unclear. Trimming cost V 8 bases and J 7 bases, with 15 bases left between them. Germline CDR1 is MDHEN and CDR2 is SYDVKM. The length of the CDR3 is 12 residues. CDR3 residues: CASWGRKREQYF. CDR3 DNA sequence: TGTGCCAGCTGGGGTCGAAAAAGGGAGCAGTACTTC.

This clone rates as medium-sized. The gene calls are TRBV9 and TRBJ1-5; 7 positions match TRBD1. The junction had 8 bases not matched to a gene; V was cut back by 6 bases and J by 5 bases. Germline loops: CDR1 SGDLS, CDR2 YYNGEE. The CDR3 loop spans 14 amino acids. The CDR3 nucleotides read TGTGCCAGCAATAGACAGGGTGGAGATCAGCCCCAGCATTTT. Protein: CASNRQGGDQPQHF.

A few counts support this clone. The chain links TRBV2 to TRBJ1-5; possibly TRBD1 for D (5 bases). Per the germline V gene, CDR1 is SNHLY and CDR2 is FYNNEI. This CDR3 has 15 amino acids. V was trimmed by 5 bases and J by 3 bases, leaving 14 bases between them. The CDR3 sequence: CASSSDTKPNQPQHF. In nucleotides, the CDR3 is TGTGCCAGCAGTTCGGACACCAAGCCCAATCAGCCCCAGCATTTT.

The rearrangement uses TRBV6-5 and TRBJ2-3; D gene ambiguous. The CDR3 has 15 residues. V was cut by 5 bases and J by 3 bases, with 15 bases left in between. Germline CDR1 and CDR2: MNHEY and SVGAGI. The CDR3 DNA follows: TGTGCCAGCAGTCTTATTCAGTCCCTTACAGATACGCAGTATTTT. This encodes CASSLIQSLTDTQYF.

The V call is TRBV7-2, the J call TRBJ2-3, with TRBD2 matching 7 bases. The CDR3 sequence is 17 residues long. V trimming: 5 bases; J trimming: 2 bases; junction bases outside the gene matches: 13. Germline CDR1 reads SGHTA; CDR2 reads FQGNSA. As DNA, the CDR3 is TGTGCCAGCAGCCCACGAGGGAGGGAGGCGATCACAGATACGCAGTATTTT. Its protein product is CASSPRGREAITDTQYF.

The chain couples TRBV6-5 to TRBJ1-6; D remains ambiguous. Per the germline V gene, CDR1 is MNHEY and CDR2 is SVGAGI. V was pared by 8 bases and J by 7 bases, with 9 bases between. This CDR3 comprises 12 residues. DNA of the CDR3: TGTGCCAGCGGTTGGGCGAATTCACCCCTCCACTTT. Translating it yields CASGWANSPLHF.

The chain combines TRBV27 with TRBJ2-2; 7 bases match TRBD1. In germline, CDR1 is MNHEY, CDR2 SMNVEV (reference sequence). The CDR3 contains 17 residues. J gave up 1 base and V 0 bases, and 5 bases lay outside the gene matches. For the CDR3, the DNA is TGTGCCAGCAGTTTATCGCCGGGACAGTTGAACACCGGGGAGCTGTTTTTT. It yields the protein CASSLSPGQLNTGELFF.

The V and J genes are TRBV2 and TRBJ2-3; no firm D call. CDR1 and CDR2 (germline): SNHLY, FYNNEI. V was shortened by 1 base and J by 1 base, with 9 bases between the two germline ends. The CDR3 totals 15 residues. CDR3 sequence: CASSEDFMGTDTQYF. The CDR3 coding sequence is TGTGCCAGCAGTGAAGACTTTATGGGCACAGATACGCAGTATTTT. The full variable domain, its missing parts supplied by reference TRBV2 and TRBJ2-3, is EPEVTQTPSHQVTQMGQEVILRCVPISNHLYFYWYRQILGQKVEFLVSFYNNEISEKSEIFDDQFSVERPDGSNFTLKIRSTKLEDSAMYFCASSEDFMGTDTQYFGPGTRLTVL.

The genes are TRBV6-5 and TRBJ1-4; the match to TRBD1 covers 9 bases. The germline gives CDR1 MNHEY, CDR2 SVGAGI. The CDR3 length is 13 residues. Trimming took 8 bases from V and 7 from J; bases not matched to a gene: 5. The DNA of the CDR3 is TGTGCCAGCGGGACAGGGATCGGTGAAAAACTGTTTTTT. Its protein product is CASGTGIGEKLFF.

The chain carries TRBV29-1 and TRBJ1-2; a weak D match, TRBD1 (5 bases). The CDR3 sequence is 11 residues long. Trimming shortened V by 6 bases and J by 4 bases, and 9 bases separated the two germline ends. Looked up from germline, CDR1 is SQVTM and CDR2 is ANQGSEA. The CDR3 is CSVGEIYGYTF. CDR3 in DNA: TGCAGCGTAGGGGAGATCTATGGCTACACCTTC.

The CDR3 region has the DNA TGCGCCAGCAGCCAAGAGGCAATAACGGCAGATACGCAGTATTTT. Protein: CASSQEAITADTQYF. This chain joins TRBV4-1 and TRBJ2-3, with D hard to call. The CDR3 is 15 residues long. Germline assignment: CDR1 MGHRA and CDR2 YSYEKL. The V end lost 0 bases, the J end lost 4 bases, and 11 bases lay between the germline ends.

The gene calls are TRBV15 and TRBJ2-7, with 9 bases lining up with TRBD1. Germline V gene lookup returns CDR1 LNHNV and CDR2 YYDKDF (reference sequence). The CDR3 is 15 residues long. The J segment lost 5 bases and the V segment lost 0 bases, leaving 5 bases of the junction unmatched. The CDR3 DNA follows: TGTGCCACCAGCAGAGACCGGGACAGGGTCGACGAGCAGTACTTC. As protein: CATSRDRDRVDEQYF.